This TCR beta chain was sequenced in a study of regulatory T cells in long-lasting Graves disease. The study, taken as a whole, reports: Preferential use of TRBV28, TRBJ1-2 and TRBJ2-5 was seen in persistent disease.

The time point: newly diagnosed GD, antithyroid drugs for less than 3 months. PBMC RNA was the source of the TCR library. Xi'an, China, was home to the endocrinology department that provided patients. Investigators prepared the TCR beta libraries by applying iRepertoire HTBI primers and Arm-PCR of CDR3 regions. TCRdb passed the multiplex PCR reads through MiXCR, listing each CDR3 protein once. The sample holds about 520,000 distinct CDR3 sequences, 12% seen once. This clonotype occurred many times. Antigen unknown. Trimming cost V 10 bases and J 6 bases; bases outside gene matches: 16. This CDR3 is 16 amino acids long. Germline V lookup: CDR1 WNHNN, CDR2 SYGVQD (reference sequence). These data also formed part of another study, on T cells in Graves' hyperthyroidism and ophthalmopathy. From that study: Patients aged 18 to 65 had newly diagnosed hyperthyroidism that had lasted under 2 months. The primer set for the first-round RT-PCR of the TCR CDR3 was HTBI.

J is TRBJ1-2 and V is TRBV10-1; 11 bases line up with TRBD1. This clonotype was obtained from a woman aged 25-40 years with Graves disease. Here the sequenced sample was peripheral blood mononuclear cells (PBMCs), taken at new diagnosis, from a patient treated with antithyroid drugs. The CDR3 loop is CANPTPTGTGGHGYTF. The DNA for the CDR3 is TGCGCCAACCCTACCCCAACCGGGACAGGGGGTCATGGCTACACCTTC.